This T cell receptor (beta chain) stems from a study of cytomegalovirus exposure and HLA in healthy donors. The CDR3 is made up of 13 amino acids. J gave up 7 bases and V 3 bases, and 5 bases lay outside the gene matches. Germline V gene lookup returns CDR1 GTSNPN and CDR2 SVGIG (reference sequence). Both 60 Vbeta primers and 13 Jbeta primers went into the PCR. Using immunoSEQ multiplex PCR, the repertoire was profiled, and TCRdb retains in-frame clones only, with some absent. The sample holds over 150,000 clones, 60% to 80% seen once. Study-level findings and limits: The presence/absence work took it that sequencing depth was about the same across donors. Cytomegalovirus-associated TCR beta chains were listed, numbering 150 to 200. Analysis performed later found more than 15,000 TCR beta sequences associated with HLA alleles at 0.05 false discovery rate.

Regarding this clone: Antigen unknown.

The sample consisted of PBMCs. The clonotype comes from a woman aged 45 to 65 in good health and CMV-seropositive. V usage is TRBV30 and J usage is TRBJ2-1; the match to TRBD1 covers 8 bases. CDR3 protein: CAWSGRGQNEQFF. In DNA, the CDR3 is TGTGCCTGGAGCGGCAGGGGGCAGAATGAGCAGTTCTTC.